This TCR beta chain originates from a study of blood T cell repertoires in COVID-19. For the study at large: Samples representing acute and convalescent COVID-19 were sourced from the United States, Italy and Spain. The analysed material was cDNA or gDNA that came from T cells, B-cell-depleted T cells, or PBMCs.

The Seattle site enrolled patients during active infection and followed them longitudinally. With 1 base clipped from V and 5 bases from J, the junction kept 11 bases outside the gene matches. The germline gives CDR1 ENHRY, CDR2 SYGVKD. CDR3 length: 17 amino acids. Authors' analysis steps: Nucleated cell number was recorded as an estimate derived from reference gene primer amplification. Sequencing used immunoSEQ multiplex PCR; TCRdb keeps in-frame clones, though not all of them. The V and J calls and clone size were taken over from that table, and D and trimming were inferred from the DNA. The sample contains approximately 110,000 clones, roughly nine tenths of which appear only once.

The clonotype was recovered from a man aged 50 to 60 with COVID-19, enrolled during active disease. The sample comprised peripheral blood. The V call is TRBV10-3, the J call TRBJ1-1, with TRBD1 matching 9 bases. CDR3 DNA: TGTGCCATCAGTGAGTTTTGGGACAGGGCTGATAGTACTGAAGCTTTCTTT. Its protein product is CAISEFWDRADSTEAFF.